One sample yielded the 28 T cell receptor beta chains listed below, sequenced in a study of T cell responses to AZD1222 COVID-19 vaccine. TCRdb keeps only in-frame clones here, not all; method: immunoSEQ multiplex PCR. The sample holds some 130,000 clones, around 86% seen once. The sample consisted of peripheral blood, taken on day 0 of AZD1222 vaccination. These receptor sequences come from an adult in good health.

CDR3 DNA sequence: TGCGCCAGCAGTCCCGGCCCTGGGGAGAGGTTTTTT. Residues: CASSPGPGERFF. The rearrangement uses TRBV4-1 and TRBJ1-4, with unresolved D. V was trimmed by 6 bases and J by 16 bases, leaving 18 bases between them. Germline V gene data show CDR1 as MGHRA and CDR2 as YSYEKL. The CDR3 consists of 12 residues.

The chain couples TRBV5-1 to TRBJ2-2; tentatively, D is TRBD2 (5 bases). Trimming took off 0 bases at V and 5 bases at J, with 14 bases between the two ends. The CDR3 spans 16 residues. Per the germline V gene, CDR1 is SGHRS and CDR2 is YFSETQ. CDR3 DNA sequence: TGCGCCAGCAGCTTGGGGGCTAGCAGCGAGACCGGGGAGCTGTTTTTT. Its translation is CASSLGASSETGELFF.

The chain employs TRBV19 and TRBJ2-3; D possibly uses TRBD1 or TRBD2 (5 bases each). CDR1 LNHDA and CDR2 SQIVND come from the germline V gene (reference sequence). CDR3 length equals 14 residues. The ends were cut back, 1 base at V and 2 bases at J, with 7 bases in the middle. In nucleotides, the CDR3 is TGTGCCAGTAGTATAGGGGACGACACAGATACGCAGTATTTT. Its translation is CASSIGDDTDTQYF.

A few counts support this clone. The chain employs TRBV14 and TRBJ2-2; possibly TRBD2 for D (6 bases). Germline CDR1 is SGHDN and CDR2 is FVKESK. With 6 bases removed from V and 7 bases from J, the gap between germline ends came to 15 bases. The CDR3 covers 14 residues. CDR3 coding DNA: TGTGCCAGCAGAGGGGCAGGGACTGGCGGGGAGCTGTTTTTT. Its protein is CASRGAGTGGELFF. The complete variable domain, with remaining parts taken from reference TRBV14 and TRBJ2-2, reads EAGVTQFPSHSVIEKGQTVTLRCDPISGHDNLYWYRRVMGKEIKFLLHFVKESKQDESGMPNNRFLAERTGGTYSTLKVQPAELEDSGVYFCASRGAGTGGELFFGEGSRLTVL.

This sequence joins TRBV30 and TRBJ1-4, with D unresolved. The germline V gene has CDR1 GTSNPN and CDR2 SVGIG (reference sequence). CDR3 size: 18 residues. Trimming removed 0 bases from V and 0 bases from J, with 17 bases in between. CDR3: CAWSVQSHSRATNEKLFF. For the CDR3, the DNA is TGTGCCTGGAGTGTACAGTCACATTCGAGGGCAACTAATGAAAAACTGTTTTTT. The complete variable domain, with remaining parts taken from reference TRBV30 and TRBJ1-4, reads SQTIHQWPATLVQPVGSPLSLECTVEGTSNPNLYWYRQAAGRGLQLLFYSVGIGQISSEVPQNLSASRPQDRQFILSSKKLLLSDSGFYLCAWSVQSHSRATNEKLFFGSGTQLSVL.

CDR3 loop: CASSYQGDTQYF. The CDR3 DNA reads as TGTGCCAGCAGTTACCAGGGGGATACGCAGTATTTT. The V call is TRBV6-5, the J call TRBJ2-3; a possible D gene is TRBD1 (6 bases). CDR3 size: 12 residues. The V end lost 2 bases, the J end lost 6 bases, and 6 bases lay between the germline ends. Germline values: CDR1 MNHEY, CDR2 SVGAGI.

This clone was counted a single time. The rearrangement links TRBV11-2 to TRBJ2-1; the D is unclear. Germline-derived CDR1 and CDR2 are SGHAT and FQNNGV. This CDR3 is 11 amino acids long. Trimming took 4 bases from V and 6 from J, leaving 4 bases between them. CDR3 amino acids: CASSSLNEQFF. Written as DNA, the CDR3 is TGTGCCAGCAGCTCGCTCAATGAGCAGTTCTTC.

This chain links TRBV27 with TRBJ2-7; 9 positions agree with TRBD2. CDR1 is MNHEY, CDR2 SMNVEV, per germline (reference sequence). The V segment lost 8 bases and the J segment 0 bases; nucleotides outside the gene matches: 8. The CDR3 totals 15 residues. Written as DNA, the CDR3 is TGTGCCAGCTTGGGGTCAGCGGGGGGCTCCTACGAGCAGTACTTC. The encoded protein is CASLGSAGGSYEQYF.

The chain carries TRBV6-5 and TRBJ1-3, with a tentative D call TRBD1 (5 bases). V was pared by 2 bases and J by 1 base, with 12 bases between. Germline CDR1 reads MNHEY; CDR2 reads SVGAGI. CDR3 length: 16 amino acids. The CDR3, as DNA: TGTGCCAGCAGTTACCGGGGCCTAGGATCTGGAAACACCATATATTTT. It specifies CASSYRGLGSGNTIYF.

In DNA, the CDR3 is TGTGCCAGCAGCCAAGAGGACAGGGCCTACGAGCAGTACTTC. Amino acid sequence: CASSQEDRAYEQYF. The chain couples TRBV3-1 (or the pseudogene TRBV3-2) to TRBJ2-7; 8 bases map to TRBD1. The CDR3 contains 14 residues. V was clipped by 0 bases and J by 2 bases; unmatched bases: 0. Germline V gene lookup returns CDR1 LGHDT and CDR2 YNNKEL (reference sequence).

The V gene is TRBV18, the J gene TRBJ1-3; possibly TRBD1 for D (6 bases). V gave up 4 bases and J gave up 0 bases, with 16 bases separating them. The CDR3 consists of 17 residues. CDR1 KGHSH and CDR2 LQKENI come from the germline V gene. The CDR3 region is CASSHDRLQGSGNTIYF. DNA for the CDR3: TGTGCCAGCTCACACGACAGGCTCCAAGGCTCTGGAAACACCATATATTTT.

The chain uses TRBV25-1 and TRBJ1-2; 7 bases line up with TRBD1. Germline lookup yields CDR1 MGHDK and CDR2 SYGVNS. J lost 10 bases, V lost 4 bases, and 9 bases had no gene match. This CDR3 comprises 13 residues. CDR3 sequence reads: CASSARIGQDYTF. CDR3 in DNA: TGTGCCAGCAGTGCCCGGATAGGACAGGACTACACCTTC.

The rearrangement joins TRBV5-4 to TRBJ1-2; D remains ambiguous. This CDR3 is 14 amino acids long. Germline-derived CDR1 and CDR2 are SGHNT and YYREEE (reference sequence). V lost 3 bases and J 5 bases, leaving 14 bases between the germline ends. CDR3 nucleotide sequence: TGTGCCAGCAGCTCCTCGGGGAGGACGTATGGCTACACCTTC. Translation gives CASSSSGRTYGYTF.

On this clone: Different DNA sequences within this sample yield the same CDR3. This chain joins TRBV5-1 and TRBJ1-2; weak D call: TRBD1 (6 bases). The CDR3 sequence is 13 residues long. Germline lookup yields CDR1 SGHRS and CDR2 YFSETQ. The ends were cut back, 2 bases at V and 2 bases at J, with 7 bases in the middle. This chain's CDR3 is CASSLGQNYGYTF. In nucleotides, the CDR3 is TGCGCCAGCAGCTTAGGACAGAACTATGGCTACACCTTC.

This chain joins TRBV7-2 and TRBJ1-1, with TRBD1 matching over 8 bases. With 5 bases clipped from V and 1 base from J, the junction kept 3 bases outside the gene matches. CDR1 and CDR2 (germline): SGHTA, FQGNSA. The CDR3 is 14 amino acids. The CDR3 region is CASSPTGENTEAFF. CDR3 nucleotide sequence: TGTGCCAGCAGCCCGACAGGGGAGAACACTGAAGCTTTCTTT. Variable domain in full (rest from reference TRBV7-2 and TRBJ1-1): GAGVSQSPSNKVTEKGKDVELRCDPISGHTALYWYRQSLGQGLEFLIYFQGNSAPDKSGLPSDRFSAERTGGSVSTLTIQRTQQEDSAVYLCASSPTGENTEAFFGQGTRLTVV.

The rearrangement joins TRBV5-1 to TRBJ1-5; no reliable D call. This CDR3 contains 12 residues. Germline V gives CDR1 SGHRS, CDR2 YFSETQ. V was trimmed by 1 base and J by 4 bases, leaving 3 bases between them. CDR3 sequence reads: CASSLTNQPQHF. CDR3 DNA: TGCGCCAGCAGCTTGACGAATCAGCCCCAGCATTTT.

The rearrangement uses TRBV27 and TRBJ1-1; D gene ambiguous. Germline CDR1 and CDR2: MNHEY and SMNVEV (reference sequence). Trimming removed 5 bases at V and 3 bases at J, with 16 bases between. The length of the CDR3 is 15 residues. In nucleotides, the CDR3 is TGTGCCAGCAGTCCCACCGTAGGCACAGACACTGAAGCTTTCTTT. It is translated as CASSPTVGTDTEAFF.

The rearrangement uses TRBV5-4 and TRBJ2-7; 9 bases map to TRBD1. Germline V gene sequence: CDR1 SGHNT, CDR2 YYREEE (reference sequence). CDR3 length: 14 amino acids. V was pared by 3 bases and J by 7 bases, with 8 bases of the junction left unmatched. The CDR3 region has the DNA TGTGCCAGCAGCTCGCGGGACAGGGCGTCGGAGCAGTACTTC. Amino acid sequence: CASSSRDRASEQYF. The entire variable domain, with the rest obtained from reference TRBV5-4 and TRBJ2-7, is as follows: ETGVTQSPTHLIKTRGQQVTLRCSSQSGHNTVSWYQQALGQGPQFIFQYYREEENGRGNFPPRFSGLQFPNYSSELNVNALELDDSALYLCASSSRDRASEQYFGPGTRLTVT.

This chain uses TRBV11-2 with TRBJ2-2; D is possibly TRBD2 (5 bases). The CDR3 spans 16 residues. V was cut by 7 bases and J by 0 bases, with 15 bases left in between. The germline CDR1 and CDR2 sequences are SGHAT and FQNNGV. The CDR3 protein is CASTIALDSNTGELFF. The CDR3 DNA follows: TGTGCCAGCACCATAGCCCTGGACTCGAACACCGGGGAGCTGTTTTTT.

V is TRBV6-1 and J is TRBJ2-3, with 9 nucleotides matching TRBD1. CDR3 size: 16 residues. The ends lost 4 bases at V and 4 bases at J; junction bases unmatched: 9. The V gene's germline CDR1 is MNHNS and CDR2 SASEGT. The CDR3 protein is CASSAGQGFKPDTQYF. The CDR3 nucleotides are TGTGCCAGCAGTGCGGGACAGGGCTTTAAACCAGATACGCAGTATTTT.

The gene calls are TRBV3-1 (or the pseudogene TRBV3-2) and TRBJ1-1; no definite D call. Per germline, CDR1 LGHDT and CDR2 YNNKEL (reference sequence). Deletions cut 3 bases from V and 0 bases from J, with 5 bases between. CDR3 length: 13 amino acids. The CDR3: CASSQGVNTEAFF. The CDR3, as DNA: TGTGCCAGCAGCCAGGGAGTGAACACTGAAGCTTTCTTT.

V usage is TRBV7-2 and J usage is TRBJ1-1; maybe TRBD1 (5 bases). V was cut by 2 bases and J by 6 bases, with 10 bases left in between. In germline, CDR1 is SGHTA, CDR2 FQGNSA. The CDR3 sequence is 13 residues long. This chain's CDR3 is CASSLYGAPEAFF. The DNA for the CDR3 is TGTGCCAGCAGCTTATATGGGGCCCCTGAAGCTTTCTTT.

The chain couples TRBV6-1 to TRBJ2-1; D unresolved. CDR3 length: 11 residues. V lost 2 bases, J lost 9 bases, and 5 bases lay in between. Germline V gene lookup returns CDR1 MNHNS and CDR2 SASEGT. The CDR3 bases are TGTGCCAGCAGTGAACGGTTTGAGCAGTTCTTC. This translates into CASSERFEQFF.

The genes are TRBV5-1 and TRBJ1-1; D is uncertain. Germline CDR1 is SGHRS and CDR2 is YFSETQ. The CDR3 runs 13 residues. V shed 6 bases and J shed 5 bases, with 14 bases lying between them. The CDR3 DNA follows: TGCGCCAGCAAACGGGCAGGAACAACTGAAGCTTTCTTT. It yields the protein CASKRAGTTEAFF.

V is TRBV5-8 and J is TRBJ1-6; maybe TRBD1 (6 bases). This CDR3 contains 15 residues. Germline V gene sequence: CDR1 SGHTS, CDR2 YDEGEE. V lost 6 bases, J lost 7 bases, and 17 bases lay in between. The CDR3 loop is CASTYVGRGNSPLHF. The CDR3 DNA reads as TGTGCCAGCACCTATGTCGGCAGGGGAAATTCACCCCTCCACTTT.

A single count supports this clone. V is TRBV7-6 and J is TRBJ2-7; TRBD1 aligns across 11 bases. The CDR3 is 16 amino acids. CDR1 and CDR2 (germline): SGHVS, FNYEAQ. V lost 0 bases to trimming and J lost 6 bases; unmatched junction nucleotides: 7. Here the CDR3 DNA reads TGTGCCAGCAGCTTAGCCTCCCCGGGACAGGGGGTCGAGCAGTACTTC. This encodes CASSLASPGQGVEQYF. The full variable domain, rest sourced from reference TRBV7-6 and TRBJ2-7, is GAGVSQSPRYKVTKRGQDVALRCDPISGHVSLYWYRQALGQGPEFLTYFNYEAQQDKSGLPNDRFSAERPEGSISTLTIQRTEQRDSAMYRCASSLASPGQGVEQYFGPGTRLTVT.

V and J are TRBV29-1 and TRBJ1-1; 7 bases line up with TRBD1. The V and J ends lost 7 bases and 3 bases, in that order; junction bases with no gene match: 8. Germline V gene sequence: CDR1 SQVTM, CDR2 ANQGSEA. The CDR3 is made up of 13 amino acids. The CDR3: CSARGTVDTEAFF. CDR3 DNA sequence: TGCAGCGCCCGAGGGACAGTCGACACTGAAGCTTTCTTT. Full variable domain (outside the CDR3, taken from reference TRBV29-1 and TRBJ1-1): SAVISQKPSRDICQRGTSLTIQCQVDSQVTMMFWYRQQPGQSLTLIATANQGSEATYESGFVIDKFPISRPNLTFSTLTVSNMSPEDSSIYLCSARGTVDTEAFFGQGTRLTVV.

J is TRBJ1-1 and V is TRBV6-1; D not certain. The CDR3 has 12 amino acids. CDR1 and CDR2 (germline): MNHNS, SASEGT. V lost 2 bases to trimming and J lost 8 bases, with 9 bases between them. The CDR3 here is CASSEFWREAFF. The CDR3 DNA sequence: TGTGCCAGCAGTGAATTCTGGAGGGAAGCTTTCTTT.